This is a list of T cell receptor beta chains from one sample in a study of control samples from healthy donors and cancer patients. Libraries were prepared by immunoSEQ multiplex PCR; TCRdb keeps only in-frame clonotypes and omits some of them. The profile covers about 51,000 clones, with 89% appearing a single time and approximately 1.4% taken by the ten largest. The sample was PBMCs. These receptors came from a man aged 40-55 years with colorectal cancer. Each CDR3 is given with its conserved first and last residue. Fields, in order: clone size, V gene, D gene, J gene, CDR3 DNA, CDR3 protein. D genes are given only for firm matches. Clone sizes are given selectively: once, few, many, or a class where the clone is expanded.

>.|TRBV12-3/TRBV12-4|TRBD1|TRBJ1-5
TGTGCCAGCAGAGACAGGGTCAATCAGCCCCAGCATTTT
CASRDRVNQPQHF
>once|TRBV6-1|.|TRBJ1-1
TGTGCCAGCATTGAACAGGTTTCGGCTTTCTTT
CASIEQVSAFF
>.|TRBV30|.|TRBJ1-2
TGTGCCTGGTCCCTAGCAGGGATCTACTATGGCTACACCTTC
CAWSLAGIYYGYTF
>.|TRBV5-5|.|TRBJ1-1
TGTGCCAGCAGCTTGCTCAGGAACACTGAAGCTTTCTTT
CASSLLRNTEAFF
>.|TRBV6-6|TRBD1|TRBJ2-1
TGTGCCAGCGGGACAGGGGACAATGAGCAGTTCTTC
CASGTGDNEQFF
>.|TRBV4-1|.|TRBJ2-2
TGCGCCAGCAGCCAAGATGGATGGCTATACACCGGGGAGCTGTTTTTT
CASSQDGWLYTGELFF
>.|TRBV6-5|.|TRBJ1-3
TGTGCCACTTCGAGACAGGACTTCTCTGGAAACACCATATATTTT
CATSRQDFSGNTIYF
>.|TRBV3-1/TRBV3-2|.|TRBJ2-1
TGTGCCAGCAGCGTCGGACAATACAATGAGCAGTTCTTC
CASSVGQYNEQFF
>.|TRBV7-3|TRBD1|TRBJ2-5
TGTGCCAGCAGCTTAAAGCCGACGGGACAGGGGATGGGAGAGACCCAGTACTTC
CASSLKPTGQGMGETQYF
>few|TRBV5-1|.|TRBJ2-1
TGCGCCAGCTTTGAAAGGGGTGGTGAGCAGTTCTTC
CASFERGGEQFF
>.|TRBV28|TRBD1|TRBJ2-2
TGTGCCAGCCTAGCATCGGGACAGGGAAGCACCGGGGAGCTGTTTTTT
CASLASGQGSTGELFF
>.|TRBV2|.|TRBJ2-2
TGTGCCAGCAGTGAAATGGGCCAGCCTTCGAACACCGGGGAGCTGTTTTTT
CASSEMGQPSNTGELFF
>.|TRBV10-3|.|TRBJ1-4
TGTGCCACCACAGACGGCTTTAATGAAAAACTGTTTTTT
CATTDGFNEKLFF
>few|TRBV28|TRBD2|TRBJ2-2
TGTGCCAGCAGTTTATGGCGACTAGCGGGAGGGCCGGGGGAGCTGTTTTTT
CASSLWRLAGGPGELFF
>once|TRBV27|TRBD1|TRBJ2-4
TGTGCCAGCAGCCTGACAGGGAACATTCAGTACTTC
CASSLTGNIQYF
>.|TRBV30|.|TRBJ2-5
TGTGCCTGGAGTATAACATCCCCGGAGACCCAGTACTTC
CAWSITSPETQYF
>.|TRBV28|TRBD1|TRBJ1-5
TGTGCCAGCAGTTTAACGGACAGGGTAGACAATCAGCCCCAGCATTTT
CASSLTDRVDNQPQHF
>.|TRBV5-1|.|TRBJ1-3
TGCGCCAGCAGCTTGGTGGCCCTACAGGGATGGTCTGGAAACACCATATATTTT
CASSLVALQGWSGNTIYF
>.|TRBV5-1|TRBD2|TRBJ2-3
TGCGCCAGCAGGTCTAGCGGGAGGGCCGGGGCAGATACGCAGTATTTT
CASRSSGRAGADTQYF
>.|TRBV28|.|TRBJ2-4
TGTGCCAGCAGTTTAAGAGGGCCTCTAGCCAAAAACATTCAGTACTTC
CASSLRGPLAKNIQYF
>.|TRBV11-3|.|TRBJ1-1
TGTGCCAGCAGCTTAGATCTGGGGAGTGAAGCTTTCTTT
CASSLDLGSEAFF
>.|TRBV9|TRBD2|TRBJ2-7
TGTGCCAGCAGCGCATCTAGCGGATCCTACGAGCAGTACTTC
CASSASSGSYEQYF
>.|TRBV24-1|.|TRBJ2-7
TGTGCCACGCGGGGACGAAGATTCTACGAGCAGTACTTC
CATRGRRFYEQYF
>.|TRBV6-5|.|TRBJ1-1
TGTGCCAGCATTTACTCAAATCGGGCTTTCTTT
CASIYSNRAFF
>few|TRBV7-9|.|TRBJ2-7
TGTGCCAGCAGCGGCGGGACAGAAACCTACGAGCAGTACTTC
CASSGGTETYEQYF
>.|TRBV14|.|TRBJ2-5
TGTGCCAGCAGCCGGGGAGATCAAGAGACCCAGTACTTC
CASSRGDQETQYF
>.|TRBV4-1|.|TRBJ1-5
TGCGCCAGCAGCCAAGAAAATCAGCCCCAGCATTTT
CASSQENQPQHF
>.|TRBV19|.|TRBJ1-3
TGTGCCAGTATTAATCGAGCTGGATATAGCTCTGGAAACACCATATATTTT
CASINRAGYSSGNTIYF
>.|TRBV5-1|.|TRBJ1-5
TGCGCCAGCAGCTTGGAGCCTGGGGCTTTTGGCAATCAGCCCCAGCATTTT
CASSLEPGAFGNQPQHF
>.|TRBV9|TRBD1|TRBJ1-5
TGTGCCAGCAGCCCGGGACAGGGGATGAAGAATCAGCCCCAGCATTTT
CASSPGQGMKNQPQHF
>.|TRBV7-9|TRBD1|TRBJ2-5
TGTGCCAGCAGCCCCGAGGGGGACAGGGGAGGGGAGACCCAGTACTTC
CASSPEGDRGGETQYF